Included here is one T cell receptor (beta chain) sequence, with context. The sample belongs to a study of cytomegalovirus exposure and HLA in healthy donors. The germline V and J ends were trimmed by 4 bases and 2 bases, with 15 bases remaining between them. The CDR3 extends over 15 amino acids. Germline V gene sequence: CDR1 ENHRY, CDR2 SYGVKD. Both 60 Vbeta primers and 13 Jbeta primers went into the PCR. The assay was immunoSEQ multiplex PCR, and TCRdb's table has in-frame clones only and misses some. In the table there are approximately 100,000 clones, over 60% of which are singletons. The TCR originated in a man aged 60-69 years in good health and CMV-seropositive. The chain employs TRBV10-3 and TRBJ2-7; a weak D match, TRBD1 (6 bases). Sequencing used PBMCs. The CDR3 loop reads CAISGGSGTTYEQYF. The CDR3 DNA reads as TGTGCCATCAGTGGGGGATCCGGGACAACCTACGAGCAGTACTTC.